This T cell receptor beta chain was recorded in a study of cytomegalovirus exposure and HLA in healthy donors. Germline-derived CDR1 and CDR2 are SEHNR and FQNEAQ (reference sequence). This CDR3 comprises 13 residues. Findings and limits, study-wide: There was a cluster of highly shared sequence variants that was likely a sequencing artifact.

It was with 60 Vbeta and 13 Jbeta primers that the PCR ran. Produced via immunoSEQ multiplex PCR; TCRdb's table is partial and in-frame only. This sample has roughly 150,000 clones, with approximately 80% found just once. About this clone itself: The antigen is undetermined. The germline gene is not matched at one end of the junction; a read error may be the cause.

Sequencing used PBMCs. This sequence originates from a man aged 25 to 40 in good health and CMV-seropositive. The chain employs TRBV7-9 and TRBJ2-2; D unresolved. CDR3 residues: CSSSNTYTGELFF. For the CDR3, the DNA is TGTTCCAGCAGCAATACATACACCGGGGAGCTGTTTTTT.